A single sample gave rise to the 10 T cell receptor beta chains below, sequenced in a study of shared clonotypes between healthy human individuals. Data came from immunoSEQ multiplex PCR; TCRdb stores just in-frame clones and leaves some out. The data hold hundreds of thousands of clones, with 77% observed a single time. The specimen was PBMCs. The receptors shown here come from a woman in her thirties or forties in good health. Some clones in this sample may be carry-over from other donors' samples.

The rearrangement uses TRBV19 and TRBJ2-1; D may be TRBD1 (5 bases). V was shortened by 6 bases and J by 0 bases, with 12 bases between the two germline ends. CDR3 length equals 15 residues. CDR1 is LNHDA and CDR2 is SQIVND in the germline V gene (reference sequence). The CDR3 spells CASSLLGDSYNEQFF. The CDR3 bases are TGTGCCAGTAGCCTGCTAGGGGACTCCTACAATGAGCAGTTCTTC.

Concerning this clone itself: A read error is likely here: a far larger clone is one base away. V and J are TRBV4-1 and TRBJ1-4; 9 nucleotides match TRBD1. Germline V gives CDR1 MGHRA, CDR2 YSYEKL. The CDR3 runs 15 residues. The CDR3 here is CASRGYRGPTERLFF. CDR3 DNA sequence: TGCGCCAGCAGGGGTTACAGGGGGCCGACTGAAAGACTGTTTTTT.

The rearrangement uses TRBV19 and TRBJ1-2; no definite D call. Germline CDR1 reads LNHDA; CDR2 reads SQIVND (reference sequence). The length of the CDR3 is 14 residues. V lost 2 bases to trimming and J lost 4 bases, with 11 bases between them. CDR3 in amino acids: CASSILGGTYGYTF. Here the CDR3 DNA reads TGTGCCAGTAGTATACTTGGAGGAACCTATGGCTACACCTTC.

As concerns this clone: This may be a read error: a much more frequent sequence differs by one nucleotide. This CDR3 reads CASSTTTTYEQHF. CDR3 DNA: TGTGCCAGTAGTACCACCACTACCTACGAGCAGCACTTC. The chain has TRBV19 and TRBJ2-7, with no clear D. The germline V gene has CDR1 LNHDA and CDR2 SQIVND (reference sequence). The CDR3 runs 13 residues. The variable domain in full, with the rest retrieved from reference TRBV19 and TRBJ2-7, is DGGITQSPKYLFRKEGQNVTLSCEQNLNHDAMYWYRQDPGQGLRLIYYSQIVNDFQKGDIAEGYSVSREKKESFPLTVTSAQKNPTAFYLCASSTTTTYEQHFGPGTRLTVT.

V and J are TRBV29-1 and TRBJ2-1; TRBD1 matches 11 bases. CDR1 and CDR2 (germline): SQVTM, ANQGSEA. The junction had 7 bases not matched to a gene; V was cut back by 6 bases and J by 9 bases. The CDR3 is 13 amino acids. CDR3 sequence: CSVDRTGGSEQFF. The DNA for the CDR3 is TGCAGCGTCGACCGGACAGGGGGCAGTGAGCAGTTCTTC.

This clone was detected a few times. V gene TRBV13 combines with J gene TRBJ1-2; unclear D gene. The ends were cut back, 5 bases at V and 2 bases at J, with 15 bases in the middle. The CDR3 is 15 amino acids. Per the germline V gene, CDR1 is PRHDT and CDR2 is FYEKMQ (reference sequence). This CDR3 reads CASSPPGSRNYGYTF. CDR3 DNA: TGTGCCAGCAGCCCCCCGGGTAGCAGGAACTATGGCTACACCTTC.

V and J are TRBV6-1 and TRBJ2-2, with unresolved D. V gave up 7 bases and J gave up 6 bases, with 12 bases separating them. CDR3 length equals 13 residues. Germline assignment: CDR1 MNHNS and CDR2 SASEGT. CDR3 amino acids: CASTRPASGELFF. In nucleotides, the CDR3 is TGTGCCAGCACCCGACCTGCTTCCGGGGAGCTGTTTTTT.

With regard to this clone: Additional DNA sequences in this sample encode the identical CDR3. V usage is TRBV5-1 and J usage is TRBJ2-1; possible D gene TRBD2, 5 bases. The CDR3 loop spans 15 amino acids. Germline V gene lookup returns CDR1 SGHRS and CDR2 YFSETQ. With 0 bases removed from V and 0 bases from J, the gap between germline ends came to 7 bases. The CDR3 loop is CASSLAGSSYNEQFF. The CDR3 DNA is TGCGCCAGCAGCTTGGCGGGAAGCTCCTACAATGAGCAGTTCTTC.

The V gene is TRBV4-2, the J gene TRBJ1-6, with D perhaps TRBD1 (5 bases). Trimming took 1 base from V and 1 from J, leaving 8 bases between them. CDR3 length: 16 residues. Germline V gene data show CDR1 as LGHNA and CDR2 as YNFKEQ. CDR3 in DNA: TGTGCCAGCAGCCAAGCCCAGGGTTCCTATAATTCACCCCTCCACTTT. Its translation: CASSQAQGSYNSPLHF.

This clone occurred once. The chain is built from TRBV27 and TRBJ2-7; D gene uncertain. With 6 bases removed from V and 1 base from J, the gap between germline ends came to 10 bases. The CDR3 extends over 13 amino acids. CDR1 is MNHEY and CDR2 is SMNVEV in the germline V gene (reference sequence). CDR3 region: CASRTGPSYEQYF. The CDR3 coding sequence is TGTGCCAGCAGAACCGGGCCTTCCTACGAGCAGTACTTC.